The text below deals with one T cell receptor (beta chain). The data originate from a study of T cells in localized non-small cell lung cancer. The table came from immunoSEQ multiplex PCR; TCRdb's copy has only in-frame clones and leaves some out. The top ten hold approximately 4% of the sample, which has 70,000 to 95,000 clones, under 95% seen once. This CDR3 has 15 residues. The trim removed 5 bases at V and 4 bases at J, leaving 6 bases unmatched. Germline CDR1 and CDR2: SGHTA and FQGNSA. The source is a woman aged 35 to 70 with stage II squamous cell lung carcinoma. Source: PBMCs, taken before any cancer treatment. This chain joins TRBV7-2 and TRBJ1-5; 9 bases map to TRBD1. CDR3: CASSPLTGGNQPQHF. Here the CDR3 DNA reads TGTGCCAGCAGCCCCCTGACAGGGGGTAATCAGCCCCAGCATTTT.